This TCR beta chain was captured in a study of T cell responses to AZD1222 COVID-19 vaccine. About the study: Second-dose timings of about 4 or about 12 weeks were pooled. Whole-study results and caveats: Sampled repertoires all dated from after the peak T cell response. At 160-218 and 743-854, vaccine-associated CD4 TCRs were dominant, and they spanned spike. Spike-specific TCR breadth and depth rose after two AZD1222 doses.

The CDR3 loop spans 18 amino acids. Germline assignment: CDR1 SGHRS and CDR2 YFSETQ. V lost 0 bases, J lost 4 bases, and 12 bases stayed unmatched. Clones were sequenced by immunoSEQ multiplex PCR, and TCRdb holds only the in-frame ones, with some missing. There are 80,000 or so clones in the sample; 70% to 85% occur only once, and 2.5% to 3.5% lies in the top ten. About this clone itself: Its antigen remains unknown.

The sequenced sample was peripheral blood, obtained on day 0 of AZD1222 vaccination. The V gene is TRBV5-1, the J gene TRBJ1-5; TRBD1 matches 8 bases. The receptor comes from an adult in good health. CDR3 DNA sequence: TGCGCCAGCAGCTTGGTGGGGTGGTCTGGACAGGGAAATCAGCCCCAGCATTTT. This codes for CASSLVGWSGQGNQPQHF.